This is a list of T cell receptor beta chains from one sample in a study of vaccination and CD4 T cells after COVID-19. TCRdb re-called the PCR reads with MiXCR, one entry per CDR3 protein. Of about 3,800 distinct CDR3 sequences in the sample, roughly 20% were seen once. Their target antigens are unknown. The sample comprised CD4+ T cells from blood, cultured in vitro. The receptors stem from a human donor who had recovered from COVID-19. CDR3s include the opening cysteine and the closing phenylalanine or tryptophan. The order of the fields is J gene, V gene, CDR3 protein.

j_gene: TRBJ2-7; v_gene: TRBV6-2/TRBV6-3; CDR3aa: CASSFLGQYEQYF
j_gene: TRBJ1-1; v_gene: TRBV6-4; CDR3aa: CASSPEGGNTEAFF
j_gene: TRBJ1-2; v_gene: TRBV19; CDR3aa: CASSIPRQGLYGYTF
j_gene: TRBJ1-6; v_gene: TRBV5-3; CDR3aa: CARSLLEGRNSPLHF
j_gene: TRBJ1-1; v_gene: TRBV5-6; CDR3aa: CASSLRQGEEAFF
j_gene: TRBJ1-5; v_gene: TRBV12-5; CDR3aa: CASGLGQGAGQPQHF
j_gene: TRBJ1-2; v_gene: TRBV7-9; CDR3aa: CASSLDGQGGYYGYTF
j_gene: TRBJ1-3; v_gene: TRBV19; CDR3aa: CASARTDSGNTIYF
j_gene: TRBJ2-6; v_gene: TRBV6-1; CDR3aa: CASRGGSEIRQTAGANVLTF
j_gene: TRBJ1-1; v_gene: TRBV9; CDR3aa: CASSPTERRAATEAFF
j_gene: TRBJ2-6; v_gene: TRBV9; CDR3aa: CASSLGESSGANALTF
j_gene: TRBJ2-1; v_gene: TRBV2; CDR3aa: CASSPLSGGSLYNEQFF
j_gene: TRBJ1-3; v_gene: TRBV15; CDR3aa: CATSRFRGSGNTIYF
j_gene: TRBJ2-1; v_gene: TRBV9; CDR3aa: CASSGYNEQFF
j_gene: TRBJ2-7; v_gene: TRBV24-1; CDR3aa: CATSDSKTSSSYEQYF
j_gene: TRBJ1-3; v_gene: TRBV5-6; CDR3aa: CASSSTTGLGNTIYF
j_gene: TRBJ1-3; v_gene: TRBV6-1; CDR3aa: CASSITGGVGSGNTIYF
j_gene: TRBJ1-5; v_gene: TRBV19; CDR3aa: CASSMWNGRDQPQHF
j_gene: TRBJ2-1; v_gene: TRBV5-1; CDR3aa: CASSRPGLEYNEQFF
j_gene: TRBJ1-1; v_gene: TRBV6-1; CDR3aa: CASSPQLPMETEAFF
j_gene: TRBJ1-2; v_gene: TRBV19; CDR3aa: CASSSGGYYNYGYTF
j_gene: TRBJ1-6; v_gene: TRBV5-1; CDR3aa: CASSFNFLGMTGGNSPLHF
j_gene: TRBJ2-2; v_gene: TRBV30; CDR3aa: CAWSPGGPGELFF
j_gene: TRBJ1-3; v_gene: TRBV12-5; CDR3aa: CASGSWDSGTIYF
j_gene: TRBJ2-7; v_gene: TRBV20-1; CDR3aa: CSASPRADREQYF
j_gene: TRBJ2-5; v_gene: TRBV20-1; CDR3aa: CSAPGTLQETQYF
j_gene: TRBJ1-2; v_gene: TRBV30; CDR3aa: CAWSVEGTNYGYTF
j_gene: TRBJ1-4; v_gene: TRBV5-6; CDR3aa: CASSRAGGEKLFF
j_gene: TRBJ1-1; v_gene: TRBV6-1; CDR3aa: CASSELAPTVGVEAFF
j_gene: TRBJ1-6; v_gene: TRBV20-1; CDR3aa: CSALRTASNSPLHF
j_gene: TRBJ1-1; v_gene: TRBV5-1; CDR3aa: CASSLDGIMNTEAFF
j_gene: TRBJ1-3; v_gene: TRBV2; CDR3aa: CASTSRGPGNTIYF
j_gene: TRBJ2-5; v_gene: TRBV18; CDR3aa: CASSPQGFQETQYF
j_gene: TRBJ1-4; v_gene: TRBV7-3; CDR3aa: CASSLPTVATNEKLFF
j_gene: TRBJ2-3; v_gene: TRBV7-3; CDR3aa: CASSLNGGAVYTQYF
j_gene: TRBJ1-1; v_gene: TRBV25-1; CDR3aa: CASTKGQKAFF
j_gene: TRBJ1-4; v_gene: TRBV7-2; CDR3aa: CASSLEGSGEKLFF
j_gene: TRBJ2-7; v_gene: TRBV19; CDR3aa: CASRDRGSYEQYF
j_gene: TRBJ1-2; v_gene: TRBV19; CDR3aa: CASTPDRGVYGYTF
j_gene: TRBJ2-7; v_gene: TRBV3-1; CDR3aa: CASSHRVRYEQYF
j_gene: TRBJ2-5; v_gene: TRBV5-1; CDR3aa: CASGLGLAGYEETQYF
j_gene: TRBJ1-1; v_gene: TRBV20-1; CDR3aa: CSARVGAGAIEAFF
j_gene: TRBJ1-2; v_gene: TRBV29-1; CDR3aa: CSGRQGSGGYTF
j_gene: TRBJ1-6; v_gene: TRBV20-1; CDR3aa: CSAQTGHVSNSPLHF
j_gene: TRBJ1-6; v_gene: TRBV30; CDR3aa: CAWSRGDRVPRDSPLHF
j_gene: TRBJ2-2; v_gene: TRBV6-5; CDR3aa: CASSWSIRELFF
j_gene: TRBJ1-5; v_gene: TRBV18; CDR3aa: CASSLQGGQPQHF
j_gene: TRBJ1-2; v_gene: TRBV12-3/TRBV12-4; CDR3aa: CASSSPLQGGYYGYTF